Shown below are 18 T cell receptor beta chains from a single sample sequenced in a study of cytomegalovirus exposure and HLA in healthy donors. The PCR had 60 Vbeta and 13 Jbeta primers. Libraries were prepared by immunoSEQ multiplex PCR; TCRdb keeps only in-frame clonotypes and omits some of them. The sample yields 55,000 or so clones, around 82% seen once. Sequenced material: PBMCs. All receptors derive from a female donor in good health and CMV-seronegative.

The count of this clone is one. The J gene is TRBJ1-1, the V gene TRBV18; tentative D call: TRBD1 (6 bases). The germline CDR1 and CDR2 sequences are KGHSH and LQKENI. V lost 3 bases, J lost 4 bases, and 9 bases lay in between. There are 13 residues in the CDR3. The CDR3 loop is CASSPQGPTEAFF. The CDR3 DNA reads TGTGCCAGCTCACCTCAGGGGCCCACTGAAGCTTTCTTT. The variable domain in full, with the rest retrieved from reference TRBV18 and TRBJ1-1, is NAGVMQNPRHLVRRRGQEARLRCSPMKGHSHVYWYRQLPEEGLKFMVYLQKENIIDESGMPKERFSAEFPKEGPSILRIQQVVRGDSAAYFCASSPQGPTEAFFGQGTRLTVV.

This chain uses TRBV6-1 with TRBJ2-3; no reliable D call. V was pared by 6 bases and J by 0 bases, with 10 bases between. Looked up from germline, CDR1 is MNHNS and CDR2 is SASEGT. CDR3 size: 14 residues. In nucleotides, the CDR3 is TGTGCCAGCAGAGATAGAACTAGCACAGATACGCAGTATTTT. The encoded protein is CASRDRTSTDTQYF.

The gene calls are TRBV4-3 and TRBJ2-5, with D perhaps TRBD1 (5 bases). V gave up 2 bases and J gave up 3 bases, with 7 bases separating them. Germline CDR1 LGHNA, CDR2 YSLEER. CDR3 length: 13 residues. CDR3 loop: CASSQRQKETQYF. The CDR3 nucleotides read TGCGCCAGCAGCCAAAGACAGAAAGAGACCCAGTACTTC.

This clone was recorded only once. The chain employs TRBV6-1 and TRBJ1-6; tentative D call: TRBD1 (5 bases). Germline lookup yields CDR1 MNHNS and CDR2 SASEGT. Trimming left V 7 bases short and J 3 bases short, with 10 bases between. The length of the CDR3 is 14 residues. The CDR3 nucleotides are TGTGCCAGCACTAGAGACAGCTATAATTCACCCCTCCACTTT. Its protein is CASTRDSYNSPLHF.

The V gene is TRBV14, the J gene TRBJ1-5; D unresolved. Trimming stripped 0 bases from V and 0 bases from J, with 12 bases between. Germline V gene sequence: CDR1 SGHDN, CDR2 FVKESK. The CDR3 has 17 amino acids. In DNA, the CDR3 is TGTGCCAGCAGCCAAGAAATCCGCGTTTATAGCAATCAGCCCCAGCATTTT. Encoded protein: CASSQEIRVYSNQPQHF.

This clone was seen a handful of times. The chain combines TRBV12-5 with TRBJ1-3; D is unclear. The ends were cut back, 1 base at V and 5 bases at J, with 3 bases in the middle. The CDR3 is 12 residues long. Germline loops: CDR1 LGHNT, CDR2 FRNRAP. The CDR3 reads CASGLGRNTIYF. In DNA, the CDR3 is TGTGCTAGTGGTTTGGGGCGAAACACCATATATTTT.

This rearrangement joins TRBV6-5 to TRBJ1-1; 9 bases map to TRBD1. The junction had 9 bases not matched to a gene; V was cut back by 11 bases and J by 11 bases. Germline loops: CDR1 MNHEY, CDR2 SVGAGI. The CDR3 runs 11 residues. The CDR3 nucleotides read TGTGCCGCGAGACAGGGGGAGATGGCTTTCTTT. Protein sequence: CAARQGEMAFF.

The chain joins TRBV16 to TRBJ2-7; the D is unclear. The CDR3 totals 13 residues. Deletions cut 4 bases from V and 2 bases from J, with 9 bases between. CDR1 is KGHSY and CDR2 is FQNENV in the germline V gene. The CDR3 DNA is TGTGCCAGCAGCCCGGTTGAGGCCTACGAGCAGTACTTC. Translation: CASSPVEAYEQYF.

This clone appeared a few times. This rearrangement joins TRBV10-2 to TRBJ1-1; D is uncertain. Trimming stripped 3 bases from V and 6 bases from J, with 11 bases between. This CDR3 has 13 amino acids. The germline gives CDR1 WSHSY, CDR2 SAAADI. CDR3 bases: TGCGCCAGCAGTGACCCGACGGGAGCTGAAGCTTTCTTT. Translated: CASSDPTGAEAFF.

The rearrangement joins TRBV9 to TRBJ1-1; 9 bases match TRBD1. The length of the CDR3 is 15 residues. The V gene's germline CDR1 is SGDLS and CDR2 YYNGEE. J gave up 3 bases and V 4 bases, and 7 bases lay outside the gene matches. The CDR3 reads CASSPPGQGYTEAFF. The CDR3 DNA follows: TGTGCCAGCAGCCCCCCGGGACAGGGCTACACTGAAGCTTTCTTT. Full variable domain (outside the CDR3, taken from reference TRBV9 and TRBJ1-1): DSGVTQTPKHLITATGQRVTLRCSPRSGDLSVYWYQQSLDQGLQFLIQYYNGEERAKGNILERFSAQQFPDLHSELNLSSLELGDSALYFCASSPPGQGYTEAFFGQGTRLTVV.

This clone has just one count. The CDR3 region has the DNA TGCAGTACCTACAGGGGAACTGAAGCTTTCTTT. Translation: CSTYRGTEAFF. The chain combines TRBV20-1 with TRBJ1-1; 7 positions match TRBD1. Germline lookup yields CDR1 DFQATT and CDR2 SNEGSKA (reference sequence). J lost 5 bases, V lost 8 bases, and 5 bases had no gene match. The length of the CDR3 is 11 residues.

The chain is built from TRBV7-9 and TRBJ1-1, with TRBD1 matching 7 bases. The CDR3 runs 15 residues. The V gene's germline CDR1 is SEHNR and CDR2 FQNEAQ (reference sequence). V was clipped by 8 bases and J by 4 bases; unmatched bases: 13. The CDR3 loop reads CASGGNRGVGTEAFF. The CDR3 DNA sequence: TGTGCCAGCGGCGGAAACAGGGGCGTGGGCACTGAAGCTTTCTTT.

The J gene is TRBJ2-3, the V gene TRBV9; no definite D call. The ends were cut back, 0 bases at V and 3 bases at J, with 2 bases in the middle. The CDR3 runs to 12 residues. The V gene's germline CDR1 is SGDLS and CDR2 YYNGEE. The CDR3 nucleotides are TGTGCCAGCAGCGTAGCGACAGATACGCAGTATTTT. Its translation: CASSVATDTQYF.

The CDR3 region has the DNA TGCGCCAGCAGCTTGCGGGGGAACACTGAAGCTTTCTTT. Protein: CASSLRGNTEAFF. The V call is TRBV5-1, the J call TRBJ1-1; no clear D. Germline CDR1 reads SGHRS; CDR2 reads YFSETQ. V was trimmed by 1 base and J by 1 base, leaving 5 bases between them. This CDR3 comprises 13 residues.

The chain couples TRBV15 to TRBJ2-7; D is unclear. Germline V gene sequence: CDR1 LNHNV, CDR2 YYDKDF (reference sequence). The V and J ends lost 0 bases and 4 bases respectively, with 7 bases between them. This CDR3 spans 13 amino acids. The CDR3 here is CATSRDIQYEQYF. Here the CDR3 DNA reads TGTGCCACCAGCAGAGATATCCAGTACGAGCAGTACTTC.

V and J are TRBV5-6 and TRBJ1-6; 8 positions agree with TRBD1. The CDR3 sequence is 15 residues long. J was trimmed by 7 bases and V by 4 bases; bases with no gene match: 7. Germline assignment: CDR1 SGHDT and CDR2 YYEEEE. CDR3 bases: TGTGCCAGCAGCCCTGGGACAGGACGAAATTCACCCCTCCACTTT. Its protein product is CASSPGTGRNSPLHF.

This sequence joins TRBV30 and TRBJ2-5; 9 bases agree with TRBD2. J lost 5 bases, V lost 0 bases, and 7 bases had no gene match. The CDR3 spans 15 residues. CDR1 and CDR2 (germline): GTSNPN, SVGIG (reference sequence). In DNA, the CDR3 is TGTGCCTGGAGTGTAGGAAGCGGGGGGTGGGAGACCCAGTACTTC. Amino acid sequence: CAWSVGSGGWETQYF.

This rearrangement joins TRBV5-1 to TRBJ2-5; 8 nucleotides agree with TRBD2. This CDR3 is built from 16 residues. Germline CDR1 and CDR2: SGHRS and YFSETQ. The trim removed 2 bases at V and 4 bases at J, leaving 10 bases unmatched. The CDR3 is CASSFDGGGPLETQYF. The CDR3 nucleotides are TGCGCCAGCAGCTTCGACGGGGGGGGGCCGTTAGAGACCCAGTACTTC.